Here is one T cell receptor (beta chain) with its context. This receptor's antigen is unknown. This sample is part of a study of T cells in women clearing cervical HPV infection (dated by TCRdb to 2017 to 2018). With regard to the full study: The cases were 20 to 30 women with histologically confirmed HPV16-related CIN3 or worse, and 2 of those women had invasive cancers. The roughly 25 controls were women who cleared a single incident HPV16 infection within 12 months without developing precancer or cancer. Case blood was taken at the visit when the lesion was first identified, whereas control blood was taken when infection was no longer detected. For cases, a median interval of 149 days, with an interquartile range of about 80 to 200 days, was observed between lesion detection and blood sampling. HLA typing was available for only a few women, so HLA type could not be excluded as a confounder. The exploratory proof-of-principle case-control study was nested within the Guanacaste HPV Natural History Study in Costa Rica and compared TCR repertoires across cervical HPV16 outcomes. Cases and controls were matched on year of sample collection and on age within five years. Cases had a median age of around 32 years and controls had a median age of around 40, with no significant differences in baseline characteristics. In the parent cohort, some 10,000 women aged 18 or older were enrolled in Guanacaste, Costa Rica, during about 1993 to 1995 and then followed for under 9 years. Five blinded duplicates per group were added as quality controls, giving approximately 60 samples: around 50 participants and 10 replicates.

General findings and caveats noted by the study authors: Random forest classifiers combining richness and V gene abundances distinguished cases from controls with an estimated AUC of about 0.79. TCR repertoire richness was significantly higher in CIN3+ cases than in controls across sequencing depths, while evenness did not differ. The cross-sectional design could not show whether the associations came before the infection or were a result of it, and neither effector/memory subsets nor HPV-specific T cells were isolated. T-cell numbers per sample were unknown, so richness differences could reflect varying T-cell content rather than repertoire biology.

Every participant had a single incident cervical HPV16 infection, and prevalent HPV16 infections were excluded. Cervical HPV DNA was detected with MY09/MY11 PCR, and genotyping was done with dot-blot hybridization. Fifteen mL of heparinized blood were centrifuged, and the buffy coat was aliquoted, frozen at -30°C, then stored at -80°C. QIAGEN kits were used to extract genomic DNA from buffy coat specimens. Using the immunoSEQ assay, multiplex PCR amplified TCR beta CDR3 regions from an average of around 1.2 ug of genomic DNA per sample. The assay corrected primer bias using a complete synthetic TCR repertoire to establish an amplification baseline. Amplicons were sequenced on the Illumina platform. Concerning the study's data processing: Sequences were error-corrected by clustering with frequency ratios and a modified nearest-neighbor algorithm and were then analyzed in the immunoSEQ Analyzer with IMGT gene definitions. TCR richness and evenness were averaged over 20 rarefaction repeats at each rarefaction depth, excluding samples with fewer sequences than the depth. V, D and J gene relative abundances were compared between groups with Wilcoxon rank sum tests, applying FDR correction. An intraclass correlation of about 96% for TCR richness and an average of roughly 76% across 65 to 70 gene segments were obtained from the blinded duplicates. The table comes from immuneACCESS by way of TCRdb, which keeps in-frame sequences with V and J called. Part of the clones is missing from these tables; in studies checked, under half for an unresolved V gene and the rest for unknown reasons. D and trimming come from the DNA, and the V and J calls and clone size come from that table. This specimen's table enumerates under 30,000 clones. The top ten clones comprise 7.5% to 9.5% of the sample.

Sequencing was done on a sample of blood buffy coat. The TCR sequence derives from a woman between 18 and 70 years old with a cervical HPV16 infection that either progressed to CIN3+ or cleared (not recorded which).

The covered CDR3 bases are TGCGCCAGCAGCCAAGGGGGCAGGGGGCGCCTCGGGGCCAACGTC. Translated, it gives CASSQGGRGRLGANV. The whole CDR3 sequence reads CASSQGGRGRLGANVLTF. The chain was built from TRBV4-1 and TRBJ2-6; the junction holds 8 bases that match TRBD1. The read terminates 3 residues ahead of where the CDR3 ends, so the germline J gene completes it. The cysteine opens and the phenylalanine closes a CDR3 of 18 amino acids. The CDR3 was read in part: 45 bases, with the frame set at base 1. Ends trimmed: V by 1 base, J by 4 bases; bases unmatched to a gene: 9. Reading the germline V gene gives CDR1 MGHRA and CDR2 YSYEKL.